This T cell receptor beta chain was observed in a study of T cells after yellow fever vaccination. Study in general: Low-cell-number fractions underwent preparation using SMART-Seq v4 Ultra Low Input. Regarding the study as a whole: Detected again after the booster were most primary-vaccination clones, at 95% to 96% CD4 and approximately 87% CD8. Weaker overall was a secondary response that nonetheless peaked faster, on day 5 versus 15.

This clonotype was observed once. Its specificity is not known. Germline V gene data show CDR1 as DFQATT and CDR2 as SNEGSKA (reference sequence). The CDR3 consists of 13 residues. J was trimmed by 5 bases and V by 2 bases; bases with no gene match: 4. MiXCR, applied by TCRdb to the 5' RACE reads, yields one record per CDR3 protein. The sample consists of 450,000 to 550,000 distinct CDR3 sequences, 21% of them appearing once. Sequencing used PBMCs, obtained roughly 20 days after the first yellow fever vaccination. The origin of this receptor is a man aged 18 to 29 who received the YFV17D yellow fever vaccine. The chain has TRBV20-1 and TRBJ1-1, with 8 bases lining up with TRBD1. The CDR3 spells CSARSRTGTEAFF. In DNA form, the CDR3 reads TGCAGTGCTAGATCCCGGACAGGGACTGAAGCTTTCTTT.